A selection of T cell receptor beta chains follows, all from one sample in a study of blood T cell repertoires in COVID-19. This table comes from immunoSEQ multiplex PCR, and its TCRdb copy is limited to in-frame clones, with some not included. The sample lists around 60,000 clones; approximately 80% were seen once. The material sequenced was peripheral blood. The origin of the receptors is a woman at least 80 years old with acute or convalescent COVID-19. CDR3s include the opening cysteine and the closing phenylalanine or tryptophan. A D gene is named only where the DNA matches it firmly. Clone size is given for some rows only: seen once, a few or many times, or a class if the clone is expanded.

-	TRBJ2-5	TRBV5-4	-	CASSSAGSVVQETQYF	TGTGCCAGCAGCTCCGCGGGTAGCGTCGTCCAAGAGACCCAGTACTTC
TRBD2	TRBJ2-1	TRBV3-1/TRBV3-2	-	CASSQERLAGYNEQFF	TGTGCCAGCAGCCAAGAGAGACTAGCAGGGTACAATGAGCAGTTCTTC
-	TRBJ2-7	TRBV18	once	CASSPGPHSYEQYF	TGTGCCAGCTCACCAGGGCCCCACTCCTACGAGCAGTACTTC
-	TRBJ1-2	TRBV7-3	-	CASSTSHGRDGYTF	TGTGCCAGCAGCACCTCCCACGGGAGGGACGGCTACACCTTC
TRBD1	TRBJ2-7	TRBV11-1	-	CASSWGQGWEQYF	TGTGCCAGCAGCTGGGGACAGGGCTGGGAGCAGTACTTC
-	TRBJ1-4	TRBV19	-	CASSISSPEKLFF	TGTGCCAGTAGTATCTCAAGCCCTGAAAAACTGTTTTTT
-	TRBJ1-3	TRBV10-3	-	CAITPGQRDLGNTIYF	TGTGCCATCACCCCTGGACAGAGGGATCTTGGAAACACCATATATTTT
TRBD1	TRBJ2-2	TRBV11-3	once	CASTGQVANTGELFF	TGTGCCAGCACCGGACAGGTCGCGAACACCGGGGAGCTGTTTTTT
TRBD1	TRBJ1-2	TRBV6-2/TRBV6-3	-	CASSTTGTGLLKGYTF	TGTGCCAGCAGTACAACCGGGACAGGGCTCCTAAAGGGCTACACCTTC
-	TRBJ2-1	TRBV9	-	CASSVLPTPGDNEQFF	TGTGCCAGCAGCGTACTCCCGACCCCGGGGGACAATGAGCAGTTCTTC
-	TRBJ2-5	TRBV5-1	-	CASTDSQETQYF	TGCGCCAGTACGGACAGCCAAGAGACCCAGTACTTC
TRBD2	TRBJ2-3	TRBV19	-	CASQRASGTPTDTQYF	TGTGCCTCCCAGAGGGCTAGCGGGACTCCCACAGATACGCAGTATTTT
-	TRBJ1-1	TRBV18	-	CATQGYTEAFF	TGTGCCACCCAGGGGTACACTGAAGCTTTCTTT
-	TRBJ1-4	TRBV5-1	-	CASSLSQFNEKLFF	TGCGCCAGCAGCTTGTCACAGTTTAATGAAAAACTGTTTTTT
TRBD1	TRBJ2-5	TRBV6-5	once	CASSPTGTGKETQYF	TGTGCCAGCAGTCCAACCGGGACAGGGAAAGAGACCCAGTACTTC
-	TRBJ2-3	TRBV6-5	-	CASSLQGSTDTQYF	TGTGCCAGCAGTTTACAGGGAAGCACAGATACGCAGTATTTT
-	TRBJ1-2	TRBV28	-	CASSLTLAGVNGYTF	TGTGCCAGCAGTTTAACTCTGGCGGGGGTGAACGGCTACACCTTC
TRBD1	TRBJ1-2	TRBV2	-	CASRSGQGSGYTF	TGTGCCAGCAGGTCGGGACAGGGATCGGGCTACACCTTC
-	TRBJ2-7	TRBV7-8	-	CASSLKRAEFYEQYF	TGTGCCAGCAGCCTCAAGCGGGCCGAGTTCTACGAGCAGTACTTC
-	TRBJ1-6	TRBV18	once	CASSPRDPNGSYNSPLHF	TGTGCCAGCTCACCGCGGGACCCAAACGGCTCCTATAATTCACCCCTCCACTTT
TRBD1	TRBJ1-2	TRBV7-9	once	CASSFRSATGDLHGYGYTF	TGTGCCAGCAGCTTTAGGTCGGCAACAGGGGATTTGCACGGTTATGGCTACACCTTC
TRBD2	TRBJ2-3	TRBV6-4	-	CASSLISGGTDTQYF	TGTGCCAGCAGTTTAATTAGCGGGGGCACAGATACGCAGTATTTT
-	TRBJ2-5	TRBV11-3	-	CASSPGISDQETQYF	TGTGCCAGCAGCCCAGGGATTTCGGACCAAGAGACCCAGTACTTC
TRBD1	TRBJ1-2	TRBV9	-	CASSEGQGASNYGYTF	TGTGCCAGCAGCGAGGGACAGGGGGCATCGAACTATGGCTACACCTTC
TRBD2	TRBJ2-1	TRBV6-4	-	CASSFHASGGPYNEQFF	TGTGCCAGCAGTTTTCATGCTAGCGGGGGGCCGTACAATGAGCAGTTCTTC
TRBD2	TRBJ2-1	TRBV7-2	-	CASSLMGGSINEQFF	TGTGCCAGCAGCTTAATGGGCGGGAGTATTAATGAGCAGTTCTTC
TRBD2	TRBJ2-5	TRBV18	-	CASSPGGGAGETQYF	TGTGCCAGCTCACCAGGCGGGGGGGCCGGTGAGACCCAGTACTTC
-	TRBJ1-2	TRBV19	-	CASSQTGNYGYTF	TGTGCCAGTAGCCAAACAGGGAACTATGGCTACACCTTC
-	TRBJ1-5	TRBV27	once	CASSYVNNQPQHF	TGTGCCAGCAGTTATGTCAACAATCAGCCCCAGCATTTT